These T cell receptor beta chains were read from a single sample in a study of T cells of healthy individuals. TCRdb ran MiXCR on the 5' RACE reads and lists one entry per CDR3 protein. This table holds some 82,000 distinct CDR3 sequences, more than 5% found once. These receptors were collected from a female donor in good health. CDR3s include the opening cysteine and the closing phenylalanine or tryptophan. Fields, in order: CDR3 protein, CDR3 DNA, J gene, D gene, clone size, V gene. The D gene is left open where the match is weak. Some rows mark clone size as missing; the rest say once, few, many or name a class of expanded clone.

CDR3 protein: CASSLIQANTEAFF
CDR3 DNA: TGCGCCAGCAGCTTAATTCAGGCGAACACTGAAGCTTTCTTT
J gene: TRBJ1-1
D gene: .
clone size: few
V gene: TRBV5-1

CDR3 protein: CASSQSLAGLDTQYF
CDR3 DNA: TGCGCCAGCAGCCAAAGTCTAGCGGGCTTAGATACGCAGTATTTT
J gene: TRBJ2-3
D gene: TRBD2
clone size: many
V gene: TRBV4-1

CDR3 protein: CASSQISYEQYF
CDR3 DNA: TGTGCCAGCAGCCAAATCTCCTACGAGCAGTACTTC
J gene: TRBJ2-7
D gene: .
clone size: few
V gene: TRBV14

CDR3 protein: CASTPSYGYTF
CDR3 DNA: TGTGCCAGCACCCCATCCTATGGCTACACCTTC
J gene: TRBJ1-2
D gene: .
clone size: many
V gene: TRBV6-1

CDR3 protein: CASTKGAAQYF
CDR3 DNA: TGTGCCAGCACTAAGGGGGCTGCGCAGTATTTT
J gene: TRBJ2-3
D gene: TRBD1
clone size: few
V gene: TRBV7-8

CDR3 protein: CASRGGLLRDYGYTF
CDR3 DNA: TGTGCCAGCAGGGGGGGTCTACTTAGGGACTATGGCTACACCTTC
J gene: TRBJ1-2
D gene: .
clone size: .
V gene: TRBV5-4

CDR3 protein: CASSPDRLPYEQYF
CDR3 DNA: TGTGCCAGCAGCCCCGACAGGTTACCCTACGAGCAGTACTTC
J gene: TRBJ2-7
D gene: .
clone size: many
V gene: TRBV7-2

CDR3 protein: CASSLSAYMNTGELFF
CDR3 DNA: TGCGCCAGCAGCTTGTCCGCCTACATGAACACCGGGGAGCTGTTTTTT
J gene: TRBJ2-2
D gene: .
clone size: many
V gene: TRBV5-1

CDR3 protein: CASSPRTSETDTQYF
CDR3 DNA: TGTGCCAGCAGCCCGAGGACTAGCGAAACAGATACGCAGTATTTT
J gene: TRBJ2-3
D gene: TRBD2
clone size: few
V gene: TRBV9

CDR3 protein: CATSAQDYGYTF
CDR3 DNA: TGTGCCACCAGTGCCCAGGACTATGGCTACACCTTC
J gene: TRBJ1-2
D gene: .
clone size: many
V gene: TRBV24-1

CDR3 protein: CASSLSSGFEAFF
CDR3 DNA: TGCGCCAGCAGCTTGTCATCCGGATTTGAAGCTTTCTTT
J gene: TRBJ1-1
D gene: .
clone size: many
V gene: TRBV5-1

CDR3 protein: CASSLVGLAGPKQFF
CDR3 DNA: TGTGCCAGCAGCTTAGTGGGCCTAGCGGGCCCGAAGCAGTTCTTC
J gene: TRBJ2-1
D gene: TRBD2
clone size: many
V gene: TRBV7-2

CDR3 protein: CASSMDSYNEQFF
CDR3 DNA: TGTGCCAGCAGCATGGACAGCTACAATGAGCAGTTCTTC
J gene: TRBJ2-1
D gene: .
clone size: many
V gene: TRBV7-2

CDR3 protein: CASSLPETDTQYF
CDR3 DNA: TGTGCCAGCAGCTTACCCGAGACAGATACGCAGTATTTT
J gene: TRBJ2-3
D gene: .
clone size: many
V gene: TRBV7-3

CDR3 protein: CASSILAGGSNEQFF
CDR3 DNA: TGTGCCAGCAGCATACTAGCGGGAGGGTCCAATGAGCAGTTCTTC
J gene: TRBJ2-1
D gene: TRBD2
clone size: many
V gene: TRBV11-2

CDR3 protein: CASSLGGTSQTDTQYF
CDR3 DNA: TGTGCCAGCAGCTTAGGAGGGACTAGTCAGACAGATACGCAGTATTTT
J gene: TRBJ2-3
D gene: TRBD2
clone size: few
V gene: TRBV11-2

CDR3 protein: CASTMDFTDTQYF
CDR3 DNA: TGTGCCAGCACCATGGACTTCACAGATACGCAGTATTTT
J gene: TRBJ2-3
D gene: .
clone size: few
V gene: TRBV11-2

CDR3 protein: CASSPRGTSGRSLFF
CDR3 DNA: TGTGCCAGCAGCCCACGCGGGACTAGCGGGAGATCCCTTTTCTTC
J gene: TRBJ2-1
D gene: TRBD2
clone size: many
V gene: TRBV7-2

CDR3 protein: CASSPIQGARDKNIQYF
CDR3 DNA: TGTGCCAGCAGTCCTATACAGGGGGCTAGAGACAAAAACATTCAGTACTTC
J gene: TRBJ2-4
D gene: TRBD1
clone size: many
V gene: TRBV12-3/TRBV12-4

CDR3 protein: CASSAGGTRDDTF
CDR3 DNA: TGTGCCAGCAGCGCAGGGGGCACGCGGGATGACACCTTC
J gene: TRBJ1-2
D gene: TRBD1
clone size: few
V gene: TRBV12-3/TRBV12-4

CDR3 protein: CASSRDRLNTGELFF
CDR3 DNA: TGTGCCAGCAGTCGGGACAGATTGAACACCGGGGAGCTGTTTTTT
J gene: TRBJ2-2
D gene: TRBD1
clone size: few
V gene: TRBV6-4

CDR3 protein: CSARDAGGSHEQYF
CDR3 DNA: TGCAGTGCTAGAGATGCGGGAGGGTCCCACGAGCAGTACTTC
J gene: TRBJ2-7
D gene: TRBD2
clone size: many
V gene: TRBV20-1

CDR3 protein: CASSLWQSYEQYF
CDR3 DNA: TGTGCCAGCAGCTTATGGCAGTCCTACGAGCAGTACTTC
J gene: TRBJ2-7
D gene: .
clone size: .
V gene: TRBV5-5

CDR3 protein: CASSGRVSNEQFF
CDR3 DNA: TGTGCCAGCAGTGGGAGGGTAAGCAATGAGCAGTTCTTC
J gene: TRBJ2-1
D gene: TRBD2
clone size: many
V gene: TRBV27

CDR3 protein: CASSQEFAMNTEAFF
CDR3 DNA: TGTGCCAGCAGCCAAGAGTTCGCGATGAACACTGAAGCTTTCTTT
J gene: TRBJ1-1
D gene: .
clone size: many
V gene: TRBV4-2

CDR3 protein: CSVELGGGNIQYF
CDR3 DNA: TGCAGCGTTGAACTGGGGGGAGGTAACATTCAGTACTTC
J gene: TRBJ2-4
D gene: .
clone size: .
V gene: TRBV29-1

CDR3 protein: CASLIGTSGSYEQYF
CDR3 DNA: TGTGCCAGCTTGATCGGGACTAGCGGTTCCTACGAGCAGTACTTC
J gene: TRBJ2-7
D gene: TRBD2
clone size: few
V gene: TRBV28

CDR3 protein: CASSLSDRLADTQYF
CDR3 DNA: TGCGCCAGCAGTCTCTCTGATCGTCTAGCAGATACGCAGTATTTT
J gene: TRBJ2-3
D gene: .
clone size: many
V gene: TRBV5-1

CDR3 protein: CASSITGGAATDTQYF
CDR3 DNA: TGCGCCAGCAGCATCACAGGGGGCGCGGCGACAGATACGCAGTATTTT
J gene: TRBJ2-3
D gene: TRBD1
clone size: many
V gene: TRBV5-1

CDR3 protein: CASSFPLTRAETQYF
CDR3 DNA: TGTGCCAGCAGCTTTCCGCTAACCCGAGCGGAGACCCAGTACTTC
J gene: TRBJ2-5
D gene: .
clone size: many
V gene: TRBV5-5

CDR3 protein: CASSQRPGLAGGNRSYNEQFF
CDR3 DNA: TGTGCCAGCAGCCAAAGGCCGGGACTAGCGGGAGGGAATCGCTCCTACAATGAGCAGTTCTTC
J gene: TRBJ2-1
D gene: TRBD2
clone size: many
V gene: TRBV7-8

CDR3 protein: CASSLSGVGYEQYF
CDR3 DNA: TGTGCCAGCAGTTTGAGCGGGGTGGGCTACGAGCAGTACTTC
J gene: TRBJ2-7
D gene: TRBD2
clone size: .
V gene: TRBV28

CDR3 protein: CSANRVNTEAFF
CDR3 DNA: TGCAGTGCTAATAGGGTGAACACTGAAGCTTTCTTT
J gene: TRBJ1-1
D gene: .
clone size: many
V gene: TRBV20-1

CDR3 protein: CASSRLWGLAGGQETQYF
CDR3 DNA: TGTGCCAGCAGCCGTTTGTGGGGGCTAGCGGGAGGGCAAGAGACCCAGTACTTC
J gene: TRBJ2-5
D gene: TRBD2
clone size: many
V gene: TRBV11-2

CDR3 protein: CAIRESGQGSSYEQYF
CDR3 DNA: TGTGCCATCAGGGAGTCGGGACAGGGTTCCTCCTACGAGCAGTACTTC
J gene: TRBJ2-7
D gene: TRBD1
clone size: many
V gene: TRBV10-3

CDR3 protein: CASSGEGRSYNEQFF
CDR3 DNA: TGTGCCAGCAGTGGGGAGGGCCGATCCTACAATGAGCAGTTCTTC
J gene: TRBJ2-1
D gene: TRBD2
clone size: many
V gene: TRBV25-1

CDR3 protein: CASSHGPNTGELFF
CDR3 DNA: TGCGCCAGCAGCCACGGGCCCAACACCGGGGAGCTGTTTTTT
J gene: TRBJ2-2
D gene: .
clone size: many
V gene: TRBV4-1

CDR3 protein: CASSYPNNEQFF
CDR3 DNA: TGTGCCAGCAGTTACCCCAACAATGAGCAGTTCTTC
J gene: TRBJ2-1
D gene: .
clone size: many
V gene: TRBV6-2/TRBV6-3

CDR3 protein: CSDKPGAEAFF
CDR3 DNA: TGCAGCGATAAACCGGGAGCTGAAGCTTTCTTT
J gene: TRBJ1-1
D gene: .
clone size: .
V gene: TRBV29-1

CDR3 protein: CASSQEWSVNTEAFF
CDR3 DNA: TGCGCCAGCAGCCAAGAATGGTCGGTGAACACTGAAGCTTTCTTT
J gene: TRBJ1-1
D gene: .
clone size: .
V gene: TRBV4-1

CDR3 protein: CASRGQENTEAFF
CDR3 DNA: TGTGCCAGCAGGGGACAGGAGAACACTGAAGCTTTCTTT
J gene: TRBJ1-1
D gene: TRBD1
clone size: many
V gene: TRBV2

CDR3 protein: CASSAGTDTQYF
CDR3 DNA: TGCGCCAGCAGCGCGGGCACAGATACGCAGTATTTT
J gene: TRBJ2-3
D gene: .
clone size: many
V gene: TRBV5-1